Here is one TCR beta chain with its context. This record comes from a study of control samples from healthy donors and cancer patients. Assay used: immunoSEQ multiplex PCR; TCRdb lists only in-frame clones, some missing. The sample shows roughly 200,000 clones, roughly 94% of them seen only once. Germline CDR1 is SGHRS and CDR2 is YFSETQ. The CDR3 has 17 amino acids. V gave up 3 bases and J gave up 4 bases; unmatched junction bases: 10. This clonotype originated in a man aged 50 to 60 in good health. Specimen: blood. V usage is TRBV5-1 and J usage is TRBJ1-1, with 12 bases lining up with TRBD1. This CDR3 reads CASSSGTGGGGLTEAFF. For the CDR3, the DNA is TGCGCCAGCAGCTCCGGGACAGGGGGCGGAGGGCTCACTGAAGCTTTCTTT.